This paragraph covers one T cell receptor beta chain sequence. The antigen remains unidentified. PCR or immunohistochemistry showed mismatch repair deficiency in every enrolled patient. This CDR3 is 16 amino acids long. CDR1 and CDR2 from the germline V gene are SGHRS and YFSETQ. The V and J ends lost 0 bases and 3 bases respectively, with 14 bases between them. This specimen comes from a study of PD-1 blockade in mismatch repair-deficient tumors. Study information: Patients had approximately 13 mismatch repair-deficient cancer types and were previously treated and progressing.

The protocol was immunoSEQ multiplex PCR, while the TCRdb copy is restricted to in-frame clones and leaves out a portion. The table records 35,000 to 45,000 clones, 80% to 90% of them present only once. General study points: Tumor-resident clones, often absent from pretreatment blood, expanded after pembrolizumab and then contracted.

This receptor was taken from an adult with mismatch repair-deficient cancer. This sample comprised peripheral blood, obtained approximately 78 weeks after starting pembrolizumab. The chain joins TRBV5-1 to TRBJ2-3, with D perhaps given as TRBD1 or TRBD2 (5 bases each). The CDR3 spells CASSLEEVGGTDTQYF. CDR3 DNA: TGCGCCAGCAGCTTGGAAGAGGTTGGGGGAACAGATACGCAGTATTTT.